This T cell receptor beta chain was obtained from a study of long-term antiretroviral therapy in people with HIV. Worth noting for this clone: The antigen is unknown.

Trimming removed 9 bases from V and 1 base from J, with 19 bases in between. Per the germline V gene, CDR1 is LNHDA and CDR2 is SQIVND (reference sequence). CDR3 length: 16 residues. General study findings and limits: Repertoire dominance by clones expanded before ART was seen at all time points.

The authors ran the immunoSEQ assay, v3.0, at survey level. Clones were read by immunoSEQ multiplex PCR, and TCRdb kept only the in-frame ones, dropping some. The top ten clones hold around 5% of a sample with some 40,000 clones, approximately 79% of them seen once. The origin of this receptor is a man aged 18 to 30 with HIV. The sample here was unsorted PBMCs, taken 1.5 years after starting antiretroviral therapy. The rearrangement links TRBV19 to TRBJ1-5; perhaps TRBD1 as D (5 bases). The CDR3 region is CASHRHRGTSNQPQHF. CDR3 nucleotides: TGTGCCAGCCATCGACATAGAGGGACCAGCAATCAGCCCCAGCATTTT.